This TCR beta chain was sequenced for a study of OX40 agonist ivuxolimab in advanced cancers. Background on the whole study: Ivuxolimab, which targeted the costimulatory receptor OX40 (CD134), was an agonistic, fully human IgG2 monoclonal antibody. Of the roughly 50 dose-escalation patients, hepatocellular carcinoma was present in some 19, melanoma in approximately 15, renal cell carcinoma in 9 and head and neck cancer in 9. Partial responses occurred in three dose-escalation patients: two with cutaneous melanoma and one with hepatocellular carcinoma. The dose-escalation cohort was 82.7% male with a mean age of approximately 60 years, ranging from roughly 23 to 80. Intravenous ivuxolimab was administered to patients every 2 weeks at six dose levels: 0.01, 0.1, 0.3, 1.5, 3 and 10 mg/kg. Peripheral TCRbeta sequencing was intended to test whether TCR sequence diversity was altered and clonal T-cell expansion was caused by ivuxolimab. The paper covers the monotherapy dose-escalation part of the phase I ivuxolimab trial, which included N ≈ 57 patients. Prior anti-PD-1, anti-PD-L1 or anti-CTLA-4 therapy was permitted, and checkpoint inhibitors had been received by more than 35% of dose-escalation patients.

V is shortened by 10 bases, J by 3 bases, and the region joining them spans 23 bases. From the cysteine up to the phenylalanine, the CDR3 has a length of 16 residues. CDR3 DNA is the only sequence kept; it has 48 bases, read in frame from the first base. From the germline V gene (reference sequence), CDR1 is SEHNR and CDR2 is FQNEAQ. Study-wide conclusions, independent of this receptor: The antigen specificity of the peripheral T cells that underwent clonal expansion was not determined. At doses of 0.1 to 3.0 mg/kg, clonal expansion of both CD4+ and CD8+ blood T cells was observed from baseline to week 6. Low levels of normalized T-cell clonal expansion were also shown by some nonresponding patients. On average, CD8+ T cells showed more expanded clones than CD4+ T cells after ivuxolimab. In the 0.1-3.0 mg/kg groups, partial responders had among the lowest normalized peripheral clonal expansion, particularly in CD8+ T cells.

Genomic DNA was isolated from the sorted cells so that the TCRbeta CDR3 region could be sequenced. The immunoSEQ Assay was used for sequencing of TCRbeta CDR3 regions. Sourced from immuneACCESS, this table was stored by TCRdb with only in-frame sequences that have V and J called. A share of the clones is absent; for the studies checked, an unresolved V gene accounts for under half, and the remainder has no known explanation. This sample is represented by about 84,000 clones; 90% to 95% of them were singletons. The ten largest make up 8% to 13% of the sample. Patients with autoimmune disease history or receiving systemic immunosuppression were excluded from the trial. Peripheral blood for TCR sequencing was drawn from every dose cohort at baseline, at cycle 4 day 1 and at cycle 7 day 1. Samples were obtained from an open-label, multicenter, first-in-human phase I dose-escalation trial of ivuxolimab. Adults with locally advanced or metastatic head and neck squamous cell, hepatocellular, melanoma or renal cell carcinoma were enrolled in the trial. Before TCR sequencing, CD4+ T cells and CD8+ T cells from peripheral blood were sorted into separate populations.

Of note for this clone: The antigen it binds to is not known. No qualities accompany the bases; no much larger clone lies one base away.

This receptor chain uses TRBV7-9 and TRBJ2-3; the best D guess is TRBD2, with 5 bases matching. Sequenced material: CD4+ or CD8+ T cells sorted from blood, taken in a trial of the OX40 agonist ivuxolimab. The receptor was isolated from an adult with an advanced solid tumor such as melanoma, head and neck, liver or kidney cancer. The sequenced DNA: TGTGCCACTACGACTACTAGTGTCGTGGGAACAGATACGCAGTATTTT. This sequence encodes CATTTTSVVGTDTQYF.